The clone carrying this T cell receptor beta chain has ten or more counts. Antigen unknown. The CDR3 runs to 13 residues. V was trimmed by 5 bases and J by 8 bases, leaving 13 bases between them. Germline values: CDR1 MNHEY, CDR2 SMNVEV (reference sequence). The sample is drawn from a study of response to subunit inactivated influenza vaccine. TCRdb used MiXCR to reprocess the RT-PCR reads, holding one entry per CDR3 protein. The table shows 530,000 or so distinct CDR3 sequences, with roughly 25% occurring only once. Findings and caveats of the study: There was a suggestion from the authors that each seasonal influenza vaccination recruits few new T cells.

Material: CD4+ T cells sorted from PBMCs, obtained 5 days after vaccination. The chain has TRBV27 and TRBJ2-1; D is tentatively TRBD1 or TRBD2 (5 bases each). The receptor was derived from a man between 45 and 60 years old who received an inactivated influenza vaccine. For the CDR3, the DNA is TGTGCCAGCAGTCCTTGGGGCGGGTATGAGCAGTTCTTC. It codes for CASSPWGGYEQFF.